These T cell receptor beta chains were read from a single sample in a study of blood T cell repertoires in COVID-19. Here immunoSEQ multiplex PCR was the method, and the copy in TCRdb shows in-frame clones only, minus some. The sample holds approximately 380,000 clones, 85% seen once. The source material was peripheral blood. Source of these receptors: a woman under 30 with acute or convalescent COVID-19. The CDR3 runs from the conserved cysteine through the conserved F or W.

j_gene: TRBJ2-3
v_gene: TRBV24-1
len: 15
CDR3aa: CATSDSGARGDTQYF

j_gene: TRBJ1-2
v_gene: TRBV2
len: 12
CDR3aa: CASNAQDYGYTF

j_gene: TRBJ2-5
v_gene: TRBV7-3
len: 14
CDR3aa: CASSPRQGGQTQYF

j_gene: TRBJ2-2
v_gene: TRBV18
len: 16
CDR3aa: CASSLIPGQNTGELFF

j_gene: TRBJ1-2
v_gene: TRBV2
len: 15
CDR3aa: CASSAGQGAAYGYTF

j_gene: TRBJ1-1
v_gene: TRBV19
len: 15
CDR3aa: CASNPGDRMNTEAFF

j_gene: TRBJ2-3
v_gene: TRBV6-5
len: 13
CDR3aa: CASSYDYTDTQYF

j_gene: TRBJ2-7
v_gene: TRBV12-3/TRBV12-4
len: 13
CDR3aa: CASSSSPSYEQYF

j_gene: TRBJ2-6
v_gene: TRBV10-1
len: 15
CDR3aa: CASSESRAGANVLTF

j_gene: TRBJ2-3
v_gene: TRBV4-2
len: 14
CDR3aa: CASSLGGATDTQYF

j_gene: TRBJ2-7
v_gene: TRBV19
len: 14
CDR3aa: CASSIAGGGVEQYF

j_gene: TRBJ2-2
v_gene: TRBV15
len: 15
CDR3aa: CATGSPRPGTGELFF

j_gene: TRBJ2-4
v_gene: TRBV2
len: 10
CDR3aa: CASYTARQYF

j_gene: TRBJ2-1
v_gene: TRBV3-1/TRBV3-2
len: 14
CDR3aa: CASSQASGTDEQFF

j_gene: TRBJ2-1
v_gene: TRBV6-6
len: 15
CDR3aa: CASSLQGRTYNEQFF

j_gene: TRBJ1-1
v_gene: TRBV19
len: 14
CDR3aa: CASRTNQGSTEAFF

j_gene: TRBJ1-6
v_gene: TRBV28
len: 16
CDR3aa: CASSLNRGEFNSPLHF

j_gene: TRBJ2-1
v_gene: TRBV6-5
len: 13
CDR3aa: CASSNLRYNEQFF

j_gene: TRBJ2-2
v_gene: TRBV10-1
len: 13
CDR3aa: CASSDRGTGELFF

j_gene: TRBJ2-7
v_gene: TRBV12-3/TRBV12-4
len: 13
CDR3aa: CASSSRAEYEQYF

j_gene: TRBJ1-5
v_gene: TRBV4-1
len: 15
CDR3aa: CASSQDSGVGQPQHF

j_gene: TRBJ1-2
v_gene: TRBV30
len: 13
CDR3aa: CAWKGEGVYGYTF

j_gene: TRBJ1-6
v_gene: TRBV27
len: 15
CDR3aa: CASSPRQFGDSPLHF

j_gene: TRBJ1-4
v_gene: TRBV18
len: 15
CDR3aa: CASSPKGETNEKLFF

j_gene: TRBJ2-2
v_gene: TRBV6-5
len: 14
CDR3aa: CASRGTGYTGELFF

j_gene: TRBJ1-1
v_gene: TRBV5-4
len: 16
CDR3aa: CASSLEASLPAAEAFF

j_gene: TRBJ2-7
v_gene: TRBV5-4
len: 14
CDR3aa: CASSYGTSPYEQYF

j_gene: TRBJ2-7
v_gene: TRBV6-1
len: 12
CDR3aa: CASSEISYEQYF

j_gene: TRBJ2-1
v_gene: TRBV11-3
len: 13
CDR3aa: CASSYGASGEQFF

j_gene: TRBJ1-1
v_gene: TRBV2
len: 15
CDR3aa: CASSISGGMNTEAFF

j_gene: TRBJ1-3
v_gene: TRBV5-1
len: 14
CDR3aa: CASSPGTRGNTIYF

j_gene: TRBJ1-6
v_gene: TRBV6-5
len: 14
CDR3aa: CASSDWTANSPLHF

j_gene: TRBJ2-2
v_gene: TRBV18
len: 15
CDR3aa: CASSPEGSNTGELFF

j_gene: TRBJ2-1
v_gene: TRBV5-4
len: 15
CDR3aa: CASSTQGALFNEQFF

j_gene: TRBJ2-3
v_gene: TRBV4-1
len: 13
CDR3aa: CASRDRGSDTQYF

j_gene: TRBJ1-5
v_gene: TRBV19
len: 15
CDR3aa: CASSIRQGTLQPQHF

j_gene: TRBJ2-1
v_gene: TRBV9
len: 11
CDR3aa: CASSVANEQFF

j_gene: TRBJ1-2
v_gene: TRBV7-8
len: 13
CDR3aa: CASSLQGGRGYTF

j_gene: TRBJ1-2
v_gene: TRBV19
len: 16
CDR3aa: CASTPAPLDANYGYTF

j_gene: TRBJ2-2
v_gene: TRBV29-1
len: 13
CDR3aa: CSVSPGGTGELFF

j_gene: TRBJ1-3
v_gene: TRBV28
len: 17
CDR3aa: CASRSLTGAYSGNTIYF

j_gene: TRBJ1-5
v_gene: TRBV6-5
len: 13
CDR3aa: CASRDSLYQPQHF

j_gene: TRBJ2-1
v_gene: TRBV10-1
len: 16
CDR3aa: CASSEWSSVTYNEQFF

j_gene: TRBJ2-6
v_gene: TRBV2
len: 16
CDR3aa: CASGRDNLSGANVLTF

j_gene: TRBJ2-5
v_gene: TRBV4-1
len: 16
CDR3aa: CASSQDLARFGETQYF

j_gene: TRBJ2-1
v_gene: TRBV9
len: 13
CDR3aa: CASSPLTSNEQFF